These T cell receptor beta chains were read from a single sample in a study of T cell responses to AZD1222 COVID-19 vaccine. Clones were read by immunoSEQ multiplex PCR, and TCRdb kept only the in-frame ones, dropping some. This repertoire shows 150,000 to 200,000 clones, 92% found once; its top ten account for 1% to 1.5%. This sample comprised peripheral blood, obtained 28 days after the second AZD1222 dose. The receptors shown here come from an adult who received the AZD1222 COVID-19 vaccine. Each CDR3 is given with its conserved first and last residue. Fields, in order: CDR3 length, J gene, D gene, clone size, V gene, CDR3 DNA, CDR3 protein. A D gene is named only where the DNA matches it firmly. Clone size is stated in some rows and not others, as once, few, many or a class when expanded.

16,TRBJ1-5,TRBD1,once,TRBV5-1,TGCGCCAGCAGCTTGGAGGCAGGGGGCGGCAATCAGCCCCAGCATTTT,CASSLEAGGGNQPQHF
13,TRBJ1-1,.,.,TRBV28,TGTGCCAGCAGGACATTCGAGGGGACTGAAGCTTTCTTT,CASRTFEGTEAFF
11,TRBJ1-6,.,.,TRBV2,TGTGCCAGCAGTGAATATTCACCCCTCCACTTT,CASSEYSPLHF
11,TRBJ1-1,.,.,TRBV6-6,TGTGCCAGCAGTTACGACACTGAAGCTTTCTTT,CASSYDTEAFF
15,TRBJ1-5,.,.,TRBV7-9,TGTGCCAGCAGCTCCGGGGGCTTAGGCAATCAGCCCCAGCATTTT,CASSSGGLGNQPQHF
13,TRBJ2-3,TRBD2,.,TRBV2,TGTGCCGGGACTAGCGGGGGTACAGATACGCAGTATTTT,CAGTSGGTDTQYF
12,TRBJ2-3,.,.,TRBV6-2/TRBV6-3,TGTGCCAGCAGTTTTGGGCGGGATACGCAGTATTTT,CASSFGRDTQYF
14,TRBJ2-1,.,.,TRBV6-2/TRBV6-3,TGTGCCAGCAGTCCGTTCGTCTCCTACAATGAGCAGTTCTTC,CASSPFVSYNEQFF
12,TRBJ1-2,.,.,TRBV30,TGTGCCTGGGGGCGGGCTTACTATGGCTACACCTTC,CAWGRAYYGYTF
19,TRBJ2-2,TRBD2,few,TRBV5-5,TGTGCCAGCAGCTTGAAGACTACTAGCGGGAGTTTTTGGACCGGGGAGCTGTTTTTT,CASSLKTTSGSFWTGELFF